The 2 T cell receptor beta chains below come from one sample, sequenced in a study of blood T cells in healthy people across ages. Using a J-beta primer mix together with a sample-barcoded 5' primer, a second PCR was run for 7 to 11 cycles. MiXCR, applied by TCRdb to the 5' RACE reads, yields one record per CDR3 protein. The sample yields about 1.5 million distinct CDR3 sequences, approximately 43% seen once. Sequenced: blood. The source of these receptors is a woman aged 18-29 years in good health.

The CDR3 protein is CASSEGSSGIETQYF. The CDR3 DNA sequence: TGTGCCAGCAGTGAAGGGTCTAGCGGGATAGAGACCCAGTACTTC. This chain uses TRBV2 with TRBJ2-5; TRBD2 matches 9 bases. Looked up from germline, CDR1 is SNHLY and CDR2 is FYNNEI. This CDR3 region has 15 residues. J was trimmed by 4 bases and V by 1 base; bases with no gene match: 4.

The chain recombines TRBV3-1 with TRBJ1-2; the D gene is possibly TRBD1 (6 bases). The CDR3 runs 13 residues. Per the germline V gene, CDR1 is LGHDT and CDR2 is YNNKEL (reference sequence). The V gene lost 6 bases and the J gene lost 8 bases, with 16 bases spanning the gap. The CDR3 bases are TGTGCCAGCAGAACGCAGGGGATAGGGGGCTACACCTTC. It encodes CASRTQGIGGYTF.